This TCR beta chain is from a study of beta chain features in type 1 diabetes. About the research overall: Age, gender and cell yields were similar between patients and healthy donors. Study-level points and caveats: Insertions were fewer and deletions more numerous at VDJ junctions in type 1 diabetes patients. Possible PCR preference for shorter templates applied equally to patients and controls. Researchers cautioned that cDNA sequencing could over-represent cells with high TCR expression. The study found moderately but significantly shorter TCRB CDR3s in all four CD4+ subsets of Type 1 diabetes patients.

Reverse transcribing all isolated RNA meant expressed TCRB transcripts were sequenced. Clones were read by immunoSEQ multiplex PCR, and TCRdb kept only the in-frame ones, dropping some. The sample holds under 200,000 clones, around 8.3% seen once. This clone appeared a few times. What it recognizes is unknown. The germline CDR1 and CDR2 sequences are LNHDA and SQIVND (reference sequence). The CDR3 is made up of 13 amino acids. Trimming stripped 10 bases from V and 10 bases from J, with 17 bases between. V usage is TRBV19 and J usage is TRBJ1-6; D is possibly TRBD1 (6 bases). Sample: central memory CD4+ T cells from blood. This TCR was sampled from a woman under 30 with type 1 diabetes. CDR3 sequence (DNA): TGTGCCACCGGGGCACAGGGATTCTCACCCCTCCACTTT. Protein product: CATGAQGFSPLHF. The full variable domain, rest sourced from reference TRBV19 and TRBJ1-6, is DGGITQSPKYLFRKEGQNVTLSCEQNLNHDAMYWYRQDPGQGLRLIYYSQIVNDFQKGDIAEGYSVSREKKESFPLTVTSAQKNPTAFYLCATGAQGFSPLHFGNGTRLTVT.